This TCR beta chain was captured in a study of CD8+ T cells in alopecia areata. Study results and caveats: Whereas mice showed it more clearly, TCR sharing across patients was murkier, possibly because of HLA. Sequencing of scalp samples also captures resident alphabeta T cells of normal skin.

PBMCs served as the source from which CD4+ and CD8+ T cells were sorted. For this clone: The target antigen is unknown.

As the sequencing template, cDNA was produced by extracting RNA and reverse transcribing it. Repertoires were generated with immunoSEQ multiplex PCR, while TCRdb's copy carries only in-frame clones and drops some. The data show 130,000 to 150,000 clones, roughly half seen once. CDR1 is SGHRS, CDR2 YFSETQ, per germline. V lost 4 bases to trimming and J lost 5 bases, with 19 bases between them. This CDR3 has 16 residues. The rearrangement joins TRBV5-1 to TRBJ2-1; D not certain. Sequencing used CD4+ T cells sorted from blood, obtained at week 0. The sequence came from a human donor with alopecia areata. CDR3 nucleotides: TGCGCCAGCAGCCGCAGCCGGCCTCCAATAGACAATGAGCAGTTCTTC. Residues: CASSRSRPPIDNEQFF.